The text below deals with one T cell receptor beta chain. Its target is unknown. The immunoSEQ assay was v3. Sequencing depth was approximately 2 million read pairs for survey level, roughly 4.5-6 million for deep. Using immunoSEQ multiplex PCR, the repertoire was profiled, and TCRdb retains in-frame clones only, with some absent. The table has about 9,400 clones, 65% to 80% seen once; the top ten hold about an eighth. The CDR3 loop spans 16 amino acids. V shed 4 bases, J shed 4 bases, and the junction held 11 bases outside the gene matches. CDR1 is LGHNA, CDR2 YSLEER, per germline. This sample stems from a study of TIL therapy for anti-PD-1-resistant metastatic lung cancer. About the research overall: Median tumor PD-L1 proportion score was 6%. Most patients had lung adenocarcinoma; a handful of tumors were EGFR-mutant, two ALK-rearranged; half smoked currently or formerly. Study-level findings and limits: Patients were highly selected, enriched for treatment-naive, never-smoker and oncogene-addicted cases.

The time point denotes: pre-treatment sample, taken before nivolumab and TIL therapy. Pleural nodules or supraclavicular lymph nodes made up most of the excised metastases sampled. This TCR was sampled from a person between 25 and 79 years old with non-small cell lung cancer. The sequencing here drew on tumor tissue, taken at baseline. The V call is TRBV4-3, the J call TRBJ1-2; TRBD1 agrees at 8 bases. The CDR3 spells CASSPKGTGYLYGYTF. The CDR3 region has the DNA TGCGCCAGCAGCCCAAAGGGGACAGGATACCTCTATGGCTACACCTTC.